These T cell receptor beta chains were read from a single sample in a study of blood T cell repertoires in COVID-19. Libraries were prepared by immunoSEQ multiplex PCR; TCRdb keeps only in-frame clonotypes and omits some of them. The table shows approximately 240,000 clones, with less than 90% occurring only once. Sample: PBMCs or T cells enriched from blood (not recorded which). These TCRs come from a woman aged 45-59 years in a cohort exposed to, infected with or recovered from COVID-19 (not recorded which). CDR3s include the opening cysteine and the closing phenylalanine or tryptophan. D genes are given only for firm matches. For some rows the clone size is stated as once, few or many, or as a class when expanded; others skip it.

v_call: TRBV9; cdr3_length: 14; d_call: TRBD1; j_call: TRBJ1-3; clone_size: NA; cdr3_nt: TGTGCCAGCAGCGTACTACAGGGGGGAAACACCATATATTTT; cdr3_aa: CASSVLQGGNTIYF
v_call: TRBV3-1/TRBV3-2; cdr3_length: 16; d_call: NA; j_call: TRBJ2-2; clone_size: medium-sized; cdr3_nt: TGTGCCAGCAGCCCGTTGGGACACAGTAACACCGGGGAGCTGTTTTTT; cdr3_aa: CASSPLGHSNTGELFF
v_call: TRBV7-6; cdr3_length: 16; d_call: NA; j_call: TRBJ2-5; clone_size: NA; cdr3_nt: TGTGCCAGCAGCTTATTGGGGACACCACTCCAAGAGACCCAGTACTTC; cdr3_aa: CASSLLGTPLQETQYF
v_call: TRBV12-3/TRBV12-4; cdr3_length: 13; d_call: NA; j_call: TRBJ2-5; clone_size: NA; cdr3_nt: TGTGCCAGCAGTTTAGCGCGTCAAGAGACCCAGTACTTC; cdr3_aa: CASSLARQETQYF
v_call: TRBV3-1/TRBV3-2; cdr3_length: 17; d_call: TRBD2; j_call: TRBJ2-3; clone_size: NA; cdr3_nt: TGTGCCAGCAGCCAAGGCTGGCTAGCGGGCGGCGCAGATACGCAGTATTTT; cdr3_aa: CASSQGWLAGGADTQYF
v_call: TRBV14; cdr3_length: 13; d_call: NA; j_call: TRBJ1-2; clone_size: NA; cdr3_nt: TGTGCCAGCAGCAGACCGGGAGCCGCCCGCTACACCTTC; cdr3_aa: CASSRPGAARYTF
v_call: TRBV7-9; cdr3_length: 13; d_call: NA; j_call: TRBJ1-6; clone_size: NA; cdr3_nt: TGTGCCAGCAGCTTAGCGACAGATTCACCCCTCCACTTT; cdr3_aa: CASSLATDSPLHF
v_call: TRBV4-2; cdr3_length: 16; d_call: TRBD2; j_call: TRBJ2-1; clone_size: NA; cdr3_nt: TGTGCCAGCAGCCGAGATCTAGCGGGGGGGGGAAATGAGCAGTTCTTC; cdr3_aa: CASSRDLAGGGNEQFF
v_call: TRBV15; cdr3_length: 16; d_call: TRBD1; j_call: TRBJ1-2; clone_size: NA; cdr3_nt: TGTGCCACCAGCGGATGGGACAGGACAAACCTCAATGGCTACACCTTC; cdr3_aa: CATSGWDRTNLNGYTF
v_call: TRBV2; cdr3_length: 14; d_call: NA; j_call: TRBJ1-1; clone_size: NA; cdr3_nt: TGTGCCAGCAAATACAGGGACGCGTTCACTGAAGCTTTCTTT; cdr3_aa: CASKYRDAFTEAFF
v_call: TRBV3-1/TRBV3-2; cdr3_length: 17; d_call: TRBD2; j_call: TRBJ2-3; clone_size: NA; cdr3_nt: TGTGCCAGCAGCCATCGACCTAGCGGGCCCTGGGGGGATACGCAGTATTTT; cdr3_aa: CASSHRPSGPWGDTQYF
v_call: TRBV25-1; cdr3_length: 11; d_call: NA; j_call: TRBJ1-6; clone_size: NA; cdr3_nt: TGTGCCAGCAGTGAAATCGGGATCGGTTCTTTT; cdr3_aa: CASSEIGIGSF
v_call: TRBV2; cdr3_length: 13; d_call: NA; j_call: TRBJ1-1; clone_size: NA; cdr3_nt: TGTGCCAGCAGTGCACAGCCGCACACTGAAGCTTTCTTT; cdr3_aa: CASSAQPHTEAFF
v_call: TRBV18; cdr3_length: 15; d_call: TRBD1; j_call: TRBJ1-1; clone_size: NA; cdr3_nt: TGTGCCAGCTCACGTGACAGGGGGATGAGGACTGAAGCTTTCTTT; cdr3_aa: CASSRDRGMRTEAFF